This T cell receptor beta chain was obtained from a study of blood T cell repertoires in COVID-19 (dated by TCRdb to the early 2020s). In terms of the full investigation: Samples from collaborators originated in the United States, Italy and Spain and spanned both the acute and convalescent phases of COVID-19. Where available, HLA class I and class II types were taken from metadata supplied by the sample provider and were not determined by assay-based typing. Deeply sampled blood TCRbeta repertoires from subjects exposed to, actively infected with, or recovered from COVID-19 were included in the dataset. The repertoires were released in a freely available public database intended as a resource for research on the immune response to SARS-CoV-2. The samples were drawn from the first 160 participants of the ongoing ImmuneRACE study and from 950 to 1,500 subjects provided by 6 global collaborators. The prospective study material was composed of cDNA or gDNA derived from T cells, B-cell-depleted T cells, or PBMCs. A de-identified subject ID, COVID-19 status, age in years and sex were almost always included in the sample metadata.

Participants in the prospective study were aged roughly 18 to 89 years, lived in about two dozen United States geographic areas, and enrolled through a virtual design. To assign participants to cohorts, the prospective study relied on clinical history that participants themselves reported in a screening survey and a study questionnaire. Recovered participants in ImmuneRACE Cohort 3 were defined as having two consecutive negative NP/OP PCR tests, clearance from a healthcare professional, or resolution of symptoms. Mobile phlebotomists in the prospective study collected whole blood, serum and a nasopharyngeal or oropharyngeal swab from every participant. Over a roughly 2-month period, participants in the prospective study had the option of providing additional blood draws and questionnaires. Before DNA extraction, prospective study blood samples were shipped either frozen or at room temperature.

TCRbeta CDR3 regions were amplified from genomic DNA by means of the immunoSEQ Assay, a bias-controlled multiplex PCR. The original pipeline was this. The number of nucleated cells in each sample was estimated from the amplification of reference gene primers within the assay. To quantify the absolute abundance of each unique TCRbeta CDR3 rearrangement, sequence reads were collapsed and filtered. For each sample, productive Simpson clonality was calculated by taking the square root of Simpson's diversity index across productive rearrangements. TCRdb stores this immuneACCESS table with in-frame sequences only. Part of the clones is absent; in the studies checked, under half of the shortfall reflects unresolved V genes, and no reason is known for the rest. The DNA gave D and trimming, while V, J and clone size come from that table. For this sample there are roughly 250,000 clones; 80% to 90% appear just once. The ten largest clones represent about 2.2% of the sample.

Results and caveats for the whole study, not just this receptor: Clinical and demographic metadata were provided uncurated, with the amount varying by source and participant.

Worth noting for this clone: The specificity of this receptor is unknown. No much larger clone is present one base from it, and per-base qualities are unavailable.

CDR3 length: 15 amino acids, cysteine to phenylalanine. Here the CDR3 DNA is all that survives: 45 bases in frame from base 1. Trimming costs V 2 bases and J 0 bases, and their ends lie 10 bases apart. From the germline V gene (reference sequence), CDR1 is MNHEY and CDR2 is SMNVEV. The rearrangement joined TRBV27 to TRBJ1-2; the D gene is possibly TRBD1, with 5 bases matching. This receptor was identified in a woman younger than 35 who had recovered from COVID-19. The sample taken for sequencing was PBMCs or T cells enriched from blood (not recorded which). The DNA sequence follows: TGTGCCAGCAGTTTAAGAGTAGGGGCTAACTATGGCTACACCTTC. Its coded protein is CASSLRVGANYGYTF.